These T cell receptor beta chains were read from a single sample in a study of cytomegalovirus exposure and HLA in healthy donors. Assay: immunoSEQ multiplex PCR; the TCRdb copy retains only in-frame clones and omits some. Here the sample table reports under 95,000 clones. Sequenced material: PBMCs. The receptors were gathered from a female donor in good health and CMV-seropositive. Both conserved end residues are part of each CDR3. A D gene is named only where the DNA matches it firmly.

TRBD1 TRBJ1-1 TRBV6-5 CASSYGAGGYGTEAFF TGTGCCAGCAGTTACGGGGCAGGGGGTTATGGCACTGAAGCTTTCTTT
. TRBJ2-7 TRBV4-1 CASSQARGGYEQYF TGCGCCAGCAGCCAAGCGAGGGGGGGGTACGAGCAGTACTTC
. TRBJ2-1 TRBV2 CASDYYNEQFF TGTGCCAGCGACTATTATAATGAGCAGTTCTTC
. TRBJ1-1 TRBV5-1 CASSLAGPAEAFF TGCGCCAGCAGCTTGGCAGGGCCTGCTGAAGCTTTCTTT
. TRBJ1-2 TRBV6-6 CASSSQAEGGYTF TGTGCCAGCTCGTCACAGGCGGAAGGGGGCTACACCTTC
. TRBJ2-2 TRBV9 CASSVRGTGELFF TGTGCCAGCAGCGTTCGGGGCACCGGGGAGCTGTTTTTT
. TRBJ2-7 TRBV10-3 CAISAVTRRRNEQYF TGTGCCATCAGTGCCGTGACCAGGCGTAGGAACGAGCAGTACTTC
. TRBJ1-4 TRBV4-1 CASSQKRGGVQEKLFF TGCGCCAGCAGCCAGAAGAGGGGCGGGGTACAAGAAAAACTGTTTTTT
TRBD2 TRBJ2-7 TRBV7-9 CASSPISGGAYEQYF TGTGCCAGCAGCCCAATTAGCGGGGGGGCCTACGAGCAGTACTTC
. TRBJ2-7 TRBV27 CASTGKWSYEQYF TGTGCCAGCACGGGGAAGTGGTCCTACGAGCAGTACTTC
. TRBJ1-5 TRBV7-6 CASSSSGWSQPQHF TGTGCCAGCAGCTCCTCAGGGTGGAGTCAGCCCCAGCATTTT
. TRBJ2-3 TRBV5-1 CASSWGTSTDTQYF TGCGCCAGCAGCTGGGGGACTAGCACAGATACGCAGTATTTT
TRBD2 TRBJ2-7 TRBV11-3 CASSLGLGVDEQYF TGTGCCAGCAGCCTGGGACTAGGGGTAGACGAGCAGTACTTC
. TRBJ1-3 TRBV4-3 CASSQAGPGNTIYF TGCGCCAGCAGCCAAGCAGGGCCTGGAAACACCATATATTTT
. TRBJ2-5 TRBV7-2 CASKPAVQETQYF TGTGCCAGCAAACCAGCGGTCCAAGAGACCCAGTACTTC
. TRBJ2-7 TRBV5-1 CASSLTGHGTYEQYF TGCGCCAGCAGCTTAACGGGACACGGAACCTACGAGCAGTACTTC
TRBD1 TRBJ1-2 TRBV28 CASSFRIADRARLYYGYTF TGTGCCAGCAGTTTTAGGATCGCGGACAGGGCAAGGCTATACTATGGCTACACCTTC
TRBD2 TRBJ2-3 TRBV18 CASFNLAGFTDTQYF TGTGCCAGCTTCAATTTAGCGGGATTCACAGATACGCAGTATTTT
TRBD2 TRBJ2-1 TRBV5-1 CASSQWALKTSGSYEQFF TGCGCCAGCAGCCAGTGGGCTCTGAAGACTAGCGGGAGTTACGAGCAGTTCTTC
TRBD1 TRBJ1-1 TRBV19 CASFRGRGANTEAFF TGTGCCAGTTTCAGGGGGCGAGGGGCGAACACTGAAGCTTTCTTT
. TRBJ2-7 TRBV6-6 CASSPRQSSYEQYF TGTGCCAGCAGTCCCCGACAGTCTTCCTACGAGCAGTACTTC
. TRBJ1-1 TRBV30 CAWLSRGRAFF TGTGCCTGGCTCAGCAGAGGTAGAGCTTTCTTT
. TRBJ2-1 TRBV11-3 CASSPDTNNEQFF TGTGCCAGCAGCCCGGACACGAACAATGAGCAGTTCTTC
. TRBJ1-1 TRBV18 CASSPYYRNTEAFF TGTGCCAGCTCACCATATTACAGGAACACTGAAGCTTTCTTT
TRBD2 TRBJ2-5 TRBV19 CAAGGRKETQYF TGTGCGGCGGGAGGTAGAAAAGAGACCCAGTACTTC
TRBD1 TRBJ1-4 TRBV7-2 CASSPTTGVRDEKLFF TGTGCCAGCAGCCCTACAACAGGGGTGCGGGATGAAAAACTGTTTTTT
TRBD2 TRBJ2-7 TRBV18 CASSPPASGTNEQYF TGTGCCAGCTCACCACCGGCTAGCGGGACAAATGAGCAGTACTTC
. TRBJ1-2 TRBV14 CASSQGPGLYGYTF TGTGCCAGCAGCCAAGGTCCAGGACTCTATGGCTACACCTTC
. TRBJ2-7 TRBV1 CTSSQDLGTRYF TGCACCAGCAGCCAAGATCTAGGGACAAGGTACTTC